Following are 14 T cell receptor beta chains from one sample sequenced in a study of shared clonotypes between healthy human individuals. TCRdb's table, derived via immunoSEQ multiplex PCR, lists solely in-frame clones and lacks some. The repertoire holds 2,100,000 or so clones, with around 95% as singletons. Sequencing was carried out using naive CD4+ T cells sorted from blood. Subset specified: CD45RA+ positively selected. The receptors were sampled from a man aged 18 to 30 in good health.

The chain recombines TRBV20-1 with TRBJ1-2; D perhaps matches TRBD1 (5 bases). The CDR3 runs 11 residues. V dropped 3 bases and J dropped 6 bases, with 8 bases sitting between them. In germline, CDR1 is DFQATT, CDR2 SNEGSKA (reference sequence). CDR3 DNA: TGCAGTGCTAGCAGGGAAGATGGCTACACCTTC. Its translation: CSASREDGYTF.

The chain employs TRBV5-1 and TRBJ2-1; weak D call: TRBD2 (6 bases). This CDR3 has 15 residues. CDR1 and CDR2 from the germline V gene are SGHRS and YFSETQ. V dropped 4 bases and J dropped 5 bases, with 16 bases sitting between them. CDR3 region: CASSPGGRGNNEQFF. In DNA form, the CDR3 reads TGCGCCAGCAGCCCAGGAGGTCGGGGGAACAATGAGCAGTTCTTC.

The V and J genes are TRBV2 and TRBJ1-1, with D possibly matching TRBD1 (6 bases). The ends were cut back, 7 bases at V and 5 bases at J, with 14 bases in the middle. This CDR3 is built from 13 residues. Germline CDR1 reads SNHLY; CDR2 reads FYNNEI. The CDR3 loop reads CASTMRGGTEAFF. The CDR3 DNA reads TGTGCCAGCACTATGCGAGGGGGGACTGAAGCTTTCTTT. Variable domain in full (rest from reference TRBV2 and TRBJ1-1): EPEVTQTPSHQVTQMGQEVILRCVPISNHLYFYWYRQILGQKVEFLVSFYNNEISEKSEIFDDQFSVERPDGSNFTLKIRSTKLEDSAMYFCASTMRGGTEAFFGQGTRLTVV.

CDR3 protein: CAISTENQPQHF. CDR3 bases: TGTGCCATCTCGACAGAGAATCAGCCCCAGCATTTT. This chain uses TRBV10-3 with TRBJ1-5; perhaps TRBD1 as D (5 bases). Germline-derived CDR1 and CDR2 are ENHRY and SYGVKD. Trimming shortened V by 8 bases and J by 4 bases, and 9 bases separated the two germline ends. The CDR3 contains 12 residues.

This clone showed up just once. The chain uses TRBV27 and TRBJ1-5; D gene ambiguous. This CDR3 spans 14 amino acids. The germline V gene has CDR1 MNHEY and CDR2 SMNVEV (reference sequence). Trimming cost V 1 base and J 9 bases, with 13 bases left between them. As DNA, the CDR3 is TGTGCCAGCAGTTTATATGCCGGCCCGGCGCCCCAGCATTTT. Translated: CASSLYAGPAPQHF.

V and J are TRBV6-5 and TRBJ2-1, with TRBD2 as a possible D gene (6 bases). The CDR3 loop spans 13 amino acids. Germline V gene lookup returns CDR1 MNHEY and CDR2 SVGAGI. Deletions cut 6 bases from V and 4 bases from J, with 10 bases between. CDR3 sequence: CASRLGTYNEQFF. Here the CDR3 DNA reads TGTGCCAGCAGATTGGGGACTTACAATGAGCAGTTCTTC.

The J gene is TRBJ2-7, the V gene TRBV7-2; TRBD2 agrees at 9 bases. The CDR3 spans 16 residues. V was clipped by 1 base and J by 4 bases; unmatched bases: 8. CDR1 is SGHTA, CDR2 FQGNSA, per germline. Written as DNA, the CDR3 is TGTGCCAGCAGCTTAGTCGGTAGCGGGAGTGGGTACGAGCAGTACTTC. Translation: CASSLVGSGSGYEQYF.

This chain links TRBV7-9 with TRBJ1-5; D is uncertain. CDR3 length equals 12 residues. Germline CDR1 reads SEHNR; CDR2 reads FQNEAQ (reference sequence). Trimming removed 1 base at V and 11 bases at J, with 9 bases between. CDR3 in DNA: TGTGCCAGCAGCTTAGGTGGTTCGGCCCAGCATTTT. This translates into CASSLGGSAQHF.

This clone showed up just once. The chain couples TRBV15 to TRBJ1-5, with TRBD1 matching 10 bases. The junction had 2 bases not matched to a gene; V was cut back by 4 bases and J by 5 bases. The germline V gene encodes CDR1 LNHNV and CDR2 YYDKDF (reference sequence). The CDR3 has 14 amino acids. For the CDR3, the DNA is TGTGCCACCAGCAAGGACAGGGGGGATCAGCCCCAGCATTTT. Translated, it gives CATSKDRGDQPQHF.

This chain joins TRBV6-5 and TRBJ1-5; D not certain. The CDR3 runs 13 residues. V dropped 3 bases and J dropped 4 bases, with 7 bases sitting between them. The germline V gene has CDR1 MNHEY and CDR2 SVGAGI. The CDR3 DNA reads TGTGCCAGCAGTTATAAACGGAATCAGCCCCAGCATTTT. This gives the protein CASSYKRNQPQHF.

The chain carries TRBV11-2 and TRBJ2-1; TRBD2 aligns across 7 bases. Germline values: CDR1 SGHAT, CDR2 FQNNGV. The CDR3 runs to 14 residues. With V trimmed by 5 bases and J by 9 bases, 10 bases remained unmatched. The CDR3 coding sequence is TGTGCCAGCAGCGAAGGACTCGTAGCGGGTGAGCAGTTCTTC. It yields the protein CASSEGLVAGEQFF.

The chain couples TRBV5-1 to TRBJ2-3, with a possible D match to TRBD2 (6 bases). Trimming took off 0 bases at V and 0 bases at J, with 11 bases between the two ends. Germline-derived CDR1 and CDR2 are SGHRS and YFSETQ. CDR3 length: 16 amino acids. In DNA, the CDR3 is TGCGCCAGCAGCTTGGGTAATAGCGGTAGCACAGATACGCAGTATTTT. Translation: CASSLGNSGSTDTQYF.

The CDR3 here is CASSTLPGQGNQPQHF. As DNA, the CDR3 is TGTGCCAGTAGTACCTTGCCCGGACAGGGCAATCAGCCCCAGCATTTT. The V call is TRBV19, the J call TRBJ1-5; 7 bases agree with TRBD1. Germline-derived CDR1 and CDR2 are LNHDA and SQIVND (reference sequence). J was trimmed by 2 bases and V by 4 bases; bases with no gene match: 8. The CDR3 contains 16 residues.

This sequence joins TRBV7-2 and TRBJ2-7; TRBD1 matches 8 bases. Germline CDR1 reads SGHTA; CDR2 reads FQGNSA. This CDR3 region has 14 residues. The ends lost 3 bases at V and 5 bases at J; junction bases unmatched: 6. CDR3 in amino acids: CASSFWTGKDEQYF. The DNA for the CDR3 is TGTGCCAGCAGCTTTTGGACAGGGAAGGACGAGCAGTACTTC.